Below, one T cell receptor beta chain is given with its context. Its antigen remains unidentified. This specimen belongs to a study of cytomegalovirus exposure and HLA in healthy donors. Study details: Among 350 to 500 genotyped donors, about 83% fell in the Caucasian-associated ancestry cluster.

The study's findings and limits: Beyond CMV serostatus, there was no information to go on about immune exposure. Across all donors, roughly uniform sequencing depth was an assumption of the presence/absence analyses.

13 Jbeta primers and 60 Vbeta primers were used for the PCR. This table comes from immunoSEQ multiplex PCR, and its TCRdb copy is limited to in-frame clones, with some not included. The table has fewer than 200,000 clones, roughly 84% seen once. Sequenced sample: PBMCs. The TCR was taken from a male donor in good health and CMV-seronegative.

Written as DNA, the CDR3 is TGTGCCAGCTCACCACAGGGGGCGCCTTACAATGAGCAGTTCTTC. Its protein is CASSPQGAPYNEQFF. The V call is TRBV18, the J call TRBJ2-1, with TRBD1 identical over 7 bases. Looked up from germline, CDR1 is KGHSH and CDR2 is LQKENI. The CDR3 consists of 15 residues. J gave up 4 bases and V 1 base, and 4 bases lay outside the gene matches.